These 10 T cell receptor beta chains were all obtained from the same sample, sequenced in a study of shared clonotypes between healthy human individuals. Produced via immunoSEQ multiplex PCR; TCRdb's table is partial and in-frame only. The repertoire holds about 120,000 clones, with around 68% as singletons. The material sequenced was memory CD8+ T cells sorted from blood. Subset denoted: CD45RO+ cells pooled with CCR7-negative TemRA cells. These receptors came from a young woman in good health.

This clone was picked up one time. The genes are TRBV6-6 and TRBJ1-5; no definite D call. Germline V CDR1 and CDR2: MNHNY, SVGAGI (reference sequence). The CDR3 has 15 residues. V lost 2 bases and J 1 base, leaving 9 bases between the germline ends. The CDR3 loop reads CASSYMIISNQPQHF. CDR3 DNA: TGTGCCAGCAGTTACATGATCATCAGCAATCAGCCCCAGCATTTT.

J is TRBJ2-5 and V is TRBV25-1; D is possibly TRBD1 (6 bases). The DNA matches TRBJ2-7 better at its end, which makes the J call doubtful. Germline loops: CDR1 MGHDK, CDR2 SYGVNS. The CDR3 is 15 residues long. DNA of the CDR3: TGTGCCAGCAGTGAACCCGGGACAAACGGCTACGAGCAGTACTTC. Protein product: CASSEPGTNGYEQYF.

This clone appeared a few times. Other DNA sequences from this sample encode an identical CDR3 as well. The rearrangement uses TRBV7-6 and TRBJ2-7; D gene uncertain. The CDR3 runs to 13 residues. The germline CDR1 and CDR2 sequences are SGHVS and FNYEAQ. With 4 bases removed from V and 4 bases from J, the gap between germline ends came to 11 bases. CDR3 nucleotides: TGTGCCAGCAGCTCCGGACCAAATTACGAGCAGTACTTC. This sequence encodes CASSSGPNYEQYF.

The chain recombines TRBV5-8 with TRBJ1-2; the D gene is possibly TRBD1 (5 bases). V lost 0 bases and J 7 bases, leaving 22 bases between the germline ends. This CDR3 comprises 17 residues. The germline gives CDR1 SGHTS, CDR2 YDEGEE. The CDR3 loop reads CASSLGWFWGDSAGYTF. The CDR3 nucleotides are TGTGCCAGCAGCTTGGGGTGGTTTTGGGGCGATTCGGCTGGCTACACCTTC.

This sequence joins TRBV30 and TRBJ2-7; D unresolved. Trimming removed 0 bases at V and 4 bases at J, with 19 bases between. CDR1 GTSNPN and CDR2 SVGIG come from the germline V gene (reference sequence). There are 16 residues in the CDR3. The CDR3 is CAWSVQGRIPEYEQYF. The DNA for the CDR3 is TGTGCCTGGAGTGTACAAGGTCGCATCCCTGAGTACGAGCAGTACTTC.

The V call is TRBV10-3, the J call TRBJ2-6; possible D gene TRBD2, 5 bases. The germline V and J ends were trimmed by 11 bases and 2 bases, with 19 bases remaining between them. CDR3 size: 16 residues. Germline V gene data show CDR1 as ENHRY and CDR2 as SYGVKD. The CDR3, as DNA: TGTGCCTCATCATTAGCGACGCACACTGGGGCCAACGTCCTGACTTTC. Protein product: CASSLATHTGANVLTF.

The chain joins TRBV6-6 to TRBJ2-7; D might be TRBD1 (6 bases). V was trimmed by 2 bases and J by 0 bases, leaving 11 bases between them. The CDR3 runs to 15 residues. Germline V lookup: CDR1 MNHNY, CDR2 SVGAGI (reference sequence). CDR3 loop: CASSYGTPNSYEQYF. As DNA, the CDR3 is TGTGCCAGCAGTTACGGGACACCTAACTCCTACGAGCAGTACTTC.

The chain couples TRBV27 to TRBJ2-7; D is perhaps TRBD1 (5 bases). V was cut by 3 bases and J by 6 bases, with 9 bases left in between. Germline CDR1 MNHEY, CDR2 SMNVEV (reference sequence). The CDR3 loop spans 12 amino acids. In DNA form, the CDR3 reads TGTGCCAGCAGTTTGTCAGGGCTCGAGCAGTACTTC. It encodes CASSLSGLEQYF.

This chain connects TRBV5-1 to TRBJ2-7, with D perhaps TRBD2 (5 bases). V lost 7 bases, J lost 0 bases, and 11 bases lay in between. The CDR3 spans 13 residues. The germline CDR1 and CDR2 sequences are SGHRS and YFSETQ. CDR3 sequence reads: CASGDSDSYEQYF. DNA for the CDR3: TGCGCCAGCGGGGATAGCGACTCCTACGAGCAGTACTTC.

V gene TRBV5-1 combines with J gene TRBJ2-1; TRBD2 agrees at 8 bases. The V gene end was trimmed by 0 bases and the J gene end by 4 bases; junction bases not matched to a gene: 9. This CDR3 has 17 residues. Germline V gene sequence: CDR1 SGHRS, CDR2 YFSETQ. As DNA, the CDR3 is TGCGCCAGCAGCTTGGCCGGGACTAGAGCCCTTTACAATGAGCAGTTCTTC. Translation: CASSLAGTRALYNEQFF.